The clone carrying this T cell receptor (beta chain) has ten or more counts. The sample originates from a study of Graves' ophthalmopathy and Graves' hyperthyroidism. In the study overall: Peripheral blood was obtained at first diagnosis, ahead of any treatment.

For repertoire sequencing, the TCR beta CDR3 regions were amplified from RNA transcripts. Second-round multiplex PCR came after a first-round RT-PCR that employed HTBI primers. TCRdb passed the multiplex PCR reads through MiXCR, listing each CDR3 protein once. The sample lists hundreds of thousands of distinct CDR3 sequences, roughly an eighth occurring once. Germline CDR1 is MDHEN and CDR2 is SYDVKM. CDR3 length equals 16 residues. V lost 6 bases to trimming and J lost 7 bases; unmatched junction nucleotides: 13. The V call is TRBV28, the J call TRBJ1-5; 9 positions agree with TRBD1. The TCR was taken from a woman in her thirties with Graves' ophthalmopathy. Sequenced material: blood. This chain's CDR3 is CASRPPLYRGQQPQHF. For the CDR3, the DNA is TGTGCCAGCAGGCCCCCCCTTTACAGGGGGCAACAGCCCCAGCATTTT. The full variable domain, with the rest looked up from reference TRBV28 and TRBJ1-5, is DVKVTQSSRYLVKRTGEKVFLECVQDMDHENMFWYRQDPGLGLRLIYFSYDVKMKEKGDIPEGYSVSREKKERFSLILESASTNQTSMYLCASRPPLYRGQQPQHFGDGTRLSIL.